A selection of T cell receptor beta chains follows, all from one sample in a study of cytomegalovirus exposure and HLA in healthy donors. Measured with immunoSEQ multiplex PCR; TCRdb has only the in-frame clones, and not every one. The sample lists about 82,000 clones; around 73% were seen once. Sample: PBMCs. The source is a man between 45 and 60 years old in good health and CMV-seronegative. The CDR3 runs from the conserved cysteine through the conserved F or W. The order of the fields is D gene, V gene, clone size, J gene, CDR3 protein, CDR3 DNA. D genes are given only for firm matches. Rows may omit the clone size; those that give it use once, few, many or a size class.

>TRBD2|TRBV2|NA|TRBJ2-1
CASSELQGTGGEQFF
TGTGCCAGCAGTGAACTTCAGGGTACGGGGGGTGAGCAGTTCTTC
>NA|TRBV7-9|NA|TRBJ2-5
CASSLAHQGSETQYF
TGTGCCAGCAGCTTAGCACACCAGGGTTCGGAGACCCAGTACTTC
>NA|TRBV18|NA|TRBJ2-7
CASSPPRTETYEQYF
TGTGCCAGCTCACCACCTAGGACTGAGACCTACGAGCAGTACTTC
>NA|TRBV6-6|NA|TRBJ1-2
CASSLDRSYGYTF
TGTGCCAGCAGTTTGGACAGAAGCTATGGCTACACCTTC
>TRBD1|TRBV7-3|NA|TRBJ1-6
CASSLEGAANSPLHF
TGTGCCAGCAGCCTAGAGGGGGCTGCGAATTCACCCCTCCACTTT
>NA|TRBV5-1|NA|TRBJ2-7
CASQRGLEQYF
TGCGCCAGTCAGCGAGGGCTCGAGCAGTACTTC
>NA|TRBV19|NA|TRBJ2-7
CASSIVGAGSYEQYF
TGTGCCAGTAGTATAGTAGGGGCTGGATCCTACGAGCAGTACTTC
>TRBD2|TRBV4-2|once|TRBJ2-7
CASSQDLAGGRKEQYF
TGTGCCAGCAGCCAGGATCTAGCGGGGGGGCGTAAAGAGCAGTACTTC
>NA|TRBV30|NA|TRBJ2-7
CAWRPRVSYEQYF
TGTGCCTGGAGGCCTCGGGTCTCCTACGAGCAGTACTTC
>TRBD1|TRBV5-5|NA|TRBJ1-1
CASSLRTGTMNTEAFF
TGTGCCAGCAGCCTCCGGACAGGGACCATGAACACTGAAGCTTTCTTT
>TRBD2|TRBV4-3|NA|TRBJ2-3
CASSQGRVGGDTQYF
TGCGCCAGCAGCCAAGGCAGGGTGGGGGGGGATACGCAGTATTTT
>TRBD2|TRBV7-3|NA|TRBJ2-1
CASSLISLAGVNEQFF
TGTGCCAGCAGCTTAATCTCACTAGCGGGGGTAAATGAGCAGTTCTTC
>NA|TRBV4-3|few|TRBJ1-5
CASSQDTGREWPQHF
TGCGCCAGCAGCCAGGATACAGGGAGGGAATGGCCCCAGCATTTT
>TRBD2|TRBV15|NA|TRBJ2-5
CATSSGRLAARETQYF
TGTGCCACCAGCAGTGGACGACTAGCGGCGCGGGAGACCCAGTACTTC
>NA|TRBV4-1|NA|TRBJ1-4
CASTVTVINEKLFF
TGCGCCAGCACCGTGACAGTAATTAATGAAAAACTGTTTTTT
>NA|TRBV30|NA|TRBJ1-1
CARTRDTDTEAFF
TGTGCCCGGACCCGGGACACCGACACTGAAGCTTTCTTT
>TRBD1|TRBV19|NA|TRBJ1-2
CASRLDLGTGGGYTF
TGTGCCAGTAGGCTCGACCTAGGGACAGGGGGTGGCTACACCTTC
>TRBD1|TRBV5-8|NA|TRBJ1-5
CASSLSGDSSQPQHF
TGTGCCAGCAGCTTGTCAGGGGACAGCAGTCAGCCCCAGCATTTT
>NA|TRBV9|NA|TRBJ2-5
CASSVRVEKETQYF
TGTGCCAGCAGCGTGCGAGTAGAGAAAGAGACCCAGTACTTC
>TRBD2|TRBV29-1|NA|TRBJ2-5
CSVSRGGYETQYF
TGCAGCGTTTCCCGGGGGGGGTACGAGACCCAGTACTTC
>TRBD1|TRBV10-3|NA|TRBJ2-7
CAIGGTGIGYEQYF
TGTGCCATCGGAGGGACAGGGATCGGCTACGAGCAGTACTTC
>NA|TRBV28|NA|TRBJ2-1
CASSFGLSEQFF
TGTGCCAGCAGTTTTGGACTGAGTGAGCAGTTCTTC
>TRBD2|TRBV5-1|NA|TRBJ2-7
CASSQPGGVGEQYF
TGCGCCAGCAGCCAACCTGGGGGGGTGGGGGAGCAGTACTTC
>TRBD1|TRBV5-6|NA|TRBJ1-1
CASSPVGDRINTEAFF
TGTGCCAGCAGCCCAGTTGGGGACAGAATTAACACTGAAGCTTTCTTT
>NA|TRBV5-4|NA|TRBJ1-4
CASSPGGGALNEKLFF
TGTGCCAGCAGCCCGGGGGGCGGGGCCCTTAATGAAAAACTGTTTTTT
>TRBD1|TRBV19|once|TRBJ2-5
CASSLKTGPLEKETQYF
TGTGCCAGTAGTCTCAAGACAGGGCCACTAGAAAAAGAGACCCAGTACTTC
>TRBD1|TRBV19|NA|TRBJ2-1
CASSAGQARGAAGQFF
TGTGCCAGTAGTGCTGGACAGGCAAGGGGTGCCGCGGGGCAGTTCTTC
>TRBD2|TRBV6-4|NA|TRBJ2-1
CASSDSGGANEQFF
TGTGCCAGCAGTGATAGCGGGGGGGCCAATGAGCAGTTCTTC
>NA|TRBV12-5|NA|TRBJ2-2
CASGWASTPGTGELFF
TGTGCTAGTGGTTGGGCTTCGACACCCGGAACCGGGGAGCTGTTTTTT
>TRBD2|TRBV7-9|NA|TRBJ2-2
CSSSSPGGAGGLDTGELFF
TGTTCCAGCAGCTCCCCCGGGGGAGCGGGGGGGCTGGACACCGGGGAGCTGTTTTTT
>NA|TRBV18|few|TRBJ2-1
CASSPPWGRNEQFF
TGTGCCAGCTCACCCCCTTGGGGGCGCAATGAGCAGTTCTTC
>NA|TRBV4-1|few|TRBJ2-2
CASSHPGTYTGELFF
TGCGCCAGCAGCCACCCCGGGACATATACCGGGGAGCTGTTTTTT
>NA|TRBV10-3|NA|TRBJ1-6
CAIGGEPYNSPLHF
TGTGCCATCGGCGGGGAACCCTATAATTCACCCCTCCACTTT
>TRBD1|TRBV5-4|NA|TRBJ1-1
CASSSGQLNTEAFF
TGTGCCAGCAGCTCGGGACAGCTGAACACTGAAGCTTTCTTT
>NA|TRBV7-2|once|TRBJ2-5
CASSLGGGGARGTQYF
TGTGCCAGCAGCTTAGGGGGAGGGGGGGCCCGCGGGACCCAGTACTTC
>TRBD2|TRBV9|NA|TRBJ2-7
CASSLSTSGVYEQYF
TGTGCCAGCAGCCTATCGACTAGCGGGGTGTACGAGCAGTACTTC
>NA|TRBV18|NA|TRBJ1-6
CASSIYRAENSPLHF
TGTGCCAGCTCAATTTACAGGGCGGAGAATTCACCCCTCCACTTT
>TRBD1|TRBV5-1|NA|TRBJ1-2
CASSFGTGVIGYTF
TGCGCCAGCAGCTTTGGGACAGGGGTAATTGGCTACACCTTC
>TRBD1|TRBV29-1|NA|TRBJ2-3
CSVSGTVSTDTQYF
TGCAGCGTTTCCGGGACAGTTAGCACAGATACGCAGTATTTT
>NA|TRBV28|NA|TRBJ2-5
CASRDQVAETQYF
TGTGCCAGCAGAGACCAGGTTGCGGAGACCCAGTACTTC
>NA|TRBV7-4|NA|TRBJ1-4
CASSLEAGGADEKLFF
TGTGCCAGCAGCTTAGAGGCTGGAGGGGCAGATGAAAAACTGTTTTTT